The next 27 T cell receptor beta chains were all read from a single sample in a study of post-analysis software for immune sequencing data. Study results and caveats: Patients carried roughly 5 TRBV segments more frequently than controls did, and TRBV5-6, TRBV5-1 and TRBV20-1 were among them.

No antigen is known for these receptors. Carried by the TCR beta cDNA libraries were unique molecular identifiers. TCRdb processed the PCR reads anew with MiXCR; each CDR3 protein has one entry. The table has around 200,000 distinct CDR3 sequences, roughly 30% seen once. The sequenced sample was blood. The receptors originated from a girl under 18 with multiple sclerosis.

The genes are TRBV20-1 and TRBJ1-1; D may be TRBD1 (5 bases). Trimming took 0 bases from V and 1 from J, leaving 12 bases between them. The germline V gene has CDR1 DFQATT and CDR2 SNEGSKA (reference sequence). The CDR3 has 15 residues. This CDR3 is CSARDRGLPNTEAFF. CDR3 bases: TGCAGTGCTAGAGATCGGGGACTCCCGAACACTGAAGCTTTCTTT.

This clonotype was seen at least ten times. CDR3 region: CASRRRGGLENEQFF. The DNA of the CDR3 is TGTGCCAGCAGACGCCGGGGGGGCCTAGAGAATGAGCAGTTCTTC. The chain combines TRBV7-9 with TRBJ2-1, with 8 nucleotides matching TRBD2. Per germline, CDR1 SEHNR and CDR2 FQNEAQ (reference sequence). V shed 6 bases and J 7 bases; nucleotides not matched to a gene: 11. CDR3 size: 15 residues.

The rearrangement joins TRBV29-1 to TRBJ2-3, with 9 nucleotides matching TRBD2. CDR3 length: 13 residues. Germline V gene data show CDR1 as SQVTM and CDR2 as ANQGSEA. V was pared by 4 bases and J by 5 bases, with 4 bases of the junction left unmatched. The CDR3 DNA sequence: TGCAGCGTTGGCGGGAGGGCCGTAGATACGCAGTATTTT. It codes for CSVGGRAVDTQYF.

This clonotype was recorded many times. J is TRBJ1-1 and V is TRBV5-1; D is unclear. V was clipped by 3 bases and J by 4 bases, with 16 bases between them. CDR1 is SGHRS, CDR2 YFSETQ, per germline. This CDR3 comprises 15 residues. The CDR3 protein is CASSSNMNRGTEAFF. The CDR3 nucleotides are TGCGCCAGCAGCTCTAACATGAACCGGGGCACTGAAGCTTTCTTT.

With respect to this clonotype: Given a much more abundant clone one base away, this may be a read error. The DNA is left out, because the CDR3 cannot be placed on it with certainty; the CDR3 is given as TCRdb lists it. The rearrangement uses TRBV27 and TRBJ2-1. 15 amino acids form the CDR3, both terminal residues included. CDR1 is MNHEY and CDR2 is SMNVEV in the germline V gene (reference sequence). The chain's CDR3 is CASSFAGGSYNEQVF.

This clonotype was observed many times. The chain combines TRBV5-1 with TRBJ1-2; D uncertain. V was clipped by 4 bases and J by 8 bases, with 15 bases between them. The CDR3 extends over 13 amino acids. Germline V gives CDR1 SGHRS, CDR2 YFSETQ. CDR3 region: CASSLRREKGYTF. The CDR3 DNA reads TGCGCCAGCAGCCTTCGAAGGGAAAAAGGCTACACCTTC.

This sequence joins TRBV6-2 or TRBV6-3 and TRBJ2-7, with TRBD1 identical over 12 bases. Germline V gene lookup returns CDR1 MNHEY and CDR2 SVGEGT. Trimming removed 0 bases from V and 2 bases from J; junction bases left unmatched: 5. The CDR3 has 17 residues. DNA for the CDR3: TGTGCCAGCAGTTACTCGATGGGGGACAGGGGGCCCTACGAGCAGTACTTC. Residues: CASSYSMGDRGPYEQYF.

This chain links TRBV28 with TRBJ2-5; 8 bases map to TRBD2. This CDR3 has 16 amino acids. V shed 8 bases and J 1 base; nucleotides not matched to a gene: 12. The germline V gene encodes CDR1 MDHEN and CDR2 SYDVKM. The CDR3 loop is CASSKLLAGPQETQYF. In nucleotides, the CDR3 is TGTGCCAGCTCAAAGCTGCTAGCGGGCCCCCAAGAGACCCAGTACTTC.

This chain links TRBV4-1 with TRBJ1-5, with D uncertain. The ends were cut back, 3 bases at V and 0 bases at J, with 9 bases in the middle. Germline assignment: CDR1 MGHRA and CDR2 YSYEKL. This CDR3 is built from 15 residues. CDR3 residues: CASSQWASSNQPQHF. The DNA of the CDR3 is TGCGCCAGCAGCCAGTGGGCCTCTAGCAATCAGCCCCAGCATTTT.

About this clonotype itself: Sequence at one end of the junction differs from germline and may be a read error. CDR3 in amino acids: CASGLVLPPLHF. CDR3 DNA sequence: TGTGCCAGCGGCTTAGTGCTTCCACCCCTCCACTTT. V and J are TRBV7-2 and TRBJ1-6; D is uncertain. Germline V gene data show CDR1 as SGHTA and CDR2 as FQGNSA. CDR3 length equals 12 residues. Complete variable domain (other parts from reference TRBV7-2 and TRBJ1-6): GAGVSQSPSNKVTEKGKDVELRCDPISGHTALYWYRQSLGQGLEFLIYFQGNSAPDKSGLPSDRFSAERTGGSVSTLTIQRTQQEDSAVYLCASGLVLPPLHFGNGTRLTVT.

The sample holds a few counts of this clonotype. The rearrangement links TRBV5-1 to TRBJ2-3; 10 positions match TRBD2. The CDR3 consists of 21 residues. Germline CDR1 is SGHRS and CDR2 is YFSETQ. V was pared by 4 bases and J by 3 bases, with 23 bases of the junction left unmatched. Written as DNA, the CDR3 is TGCGCCAGCAGCAACCCCCCGAAGGTCCGAGCGGGAGGGAAAGGAACAGATACGCAGTATTTT. This codes for CASSNPPKVRAGGKGTDTQYF.

For this clonotype: A read error is possible here, since a much larger clone lies one base away. The chain carries TRBV27 and TRBJ2-5; perhaps TRBD2 as D (5 bases). The V and J ends lost 3 bases and 11 bases respectively, with 16 bases between them. The CDR3 runs 13 residues. Per germline, CDR1 MNHEY and CDR2 SMNVEV (reference sequence). CDR3 region: CASSFTRANEQYF. The CDR3 nucleotides read TGTGCCAGCAGTTTTACTAGGGCCAATGAGCAGTACTTC.

On this clonotype itself: A read error may be the cause here, since a much bigger clone is one base away. This chain connects TRBV5-6 to TRBJ2-7; 9 bases match TRBD1. The CDR3 has 13 amino acids. The V segment lost 7 bases and the J segment 0 bases; nucleotides outside the gene matches: 2. CDR1 and CDR2 from the germline V gene are SGHDT and YYEEEE. The CDR3 sequence: CASGGQGSYEQYF. DNA of the CDR3: TGTGCCAGCGGGGGACAGGGCTCCTACGAGCAGTACTTC.

Regarding this clonotype: Given a much more abundant clone one base away, this may be a read error. The chain employs TRBV15 and TRBJ2-3; D unclear. Germline V CDR1 and CDR2: LNHNV, YYDKDF (reference sequence). This CDR3 spans 12 amino acids. The DNA of the CDR3 is TGTGCCACCAGCAGAGATTATGACACGCGGTATTTT. Residues: CATSRDYDTRYF.

This clonotype was observed many times. The chain joins TRBV20-1 to TRBJ1-5; TRBD1 might be the D (6 bases). Germline CDR1 and CDR2: DFQATT and SNEGSKA (reference sequence). The V gene lost 5 bases and the J gene lost 2 bases, with 10 bases spanning the gap. The CDR3 is 13 residues long. The CDR3 coding sequence is TGCAGTGCTCGAAAGGGGGGCAATCAGCCCCAGCATTTT. Translated, it gives CSARKGGNQPQHF.

This clonotype was observed a single time. The chain combines TRBV12-5 with TRBJ1-1, with D unresolved. V lost 9 bases and J lost 1, with 12 bases in between. The germline gives CDR1 LGHNT, CDR2 FRNRAP. This CDR3 is 13 amino acids long. The CDR3 protein is CASGPQGNTEAFF. The CDR3 coding sequence is TGTGCTAGCGGGCCGCAAGGGAACACTGAAGCTTTCTTT.

The genes are TRBV20-1 and TRBJ2-4; weak D call: TRBD1 (5 bases). The J call may be faulty, since TRBJ2-7 better matches the DNA end. The germline V gene encodes CDR1 DFQATT and CDR2 SNEGSKA (reference sequence). This CDR3 has 14 amino acids. CDR3 in DNA: TGCAGTGCCCGTCAGGGCCCCGCGACCTACGAGCAGTACTTC. This encodes CSARQGPATYEQYF.

This sequence joins TRBV15 and TRBJ1-1; D perhaps matches TRBD1 (6 bases). Deletions cut 0 bases from V and 4 bases from J, with 12 bases between. Germline-derived CDR1 and CDR2 are LNHNV and YYDKDF (reference sequence). This CDR3 is built from 15 residues. CDR3 residues: CATSREGGWGTEAFF. The CDR3 bases are TGTGCCACCAGCAGAGAGGGGGGCTGGGGCACTGAAGCTTTCTTT.

The rearrangement uses TRBV5-1 and TRBJ2-1, with a weak D call TRBD1 (6 bases). CDR3 length: 14 residues. The V gene's germline CDR1 is SGHRS and CDR2 YFSETQ. Trimming removed 0 bases from V and 6 bases from J, with 10 bases in between. In DNA, the CDR3 is TGCGCCAGCAGCTTGGGGGGGCAGTTCAATGAGCAGTTCTTC. Its protein is CASSLGGQFNEQFF.

The genes are TRBV30 and TRBJ2-7; possibly TRBD2 for D (6 bases). Germline assignment: CDR1 GTSNPN and CDR2 SVGIG (reference sequence). Between the trimmed V and J ends, which lost 2 bases and 0 bases, there was a span of 14 bases. The CDR3 loop spans 15 amino acids. CDR3 nucleotides: TGTGCCTGGAGTCCCTGGGACTTCAGCTCCTACGAGCAGTACTTC. The encoded protein is CAWSPWDFSSYEQYF.

The chain links TRBV4-1 to TRBJ1-2; D ambiguous. CDR1 and CDR2 from the germline V gene are MGHRA and YSYEKL. V lost 0 bases and J 8 bases, leaving 19 bases between the germline ends. This CDR3 is built from 16 residues. The CDR3 protein is CASSQEKSGLTWGYTF. In nucleotides, the CDR3 is TGCGCCAGCAGCCAAGAAAAGTCGGGTCTTACTTGGGGCTACACCTTC.

The rearrangement uses TRBV20-1 and TRBJ1-5; D perhaps matches TRBD1 (5 bases). V lost 5 bases to trimming and J lost 0 bases, with 20 bases between them. The length of the CDR3 is 17 residues. CDR1 is DFQATT and CDR2 is SNEGSKA in the germline V gene (reference sequence). The CDR3 nucleotides read TGCAGTGCTCCCAGAACAGACAGAACAGATAGCAATCAGCCCCAGCATTTT. Its translation is CSAPRTDRTDSNQPQHF.

This clonotype was picked up many times. The CDR3 DNA reads as TGCAGTGCTAGTGCCCAGGGGAACTATGGCTACACCTTC. The encoded protein is CSASAQGNYGYTF. The chain couples TRBV20-1 to TRBJ1-2; a weak D match, TRBD1 (6 bases). Trimming cost V 3 bases and J 2 bases, with 10 bases left between them. This CDR3 comprises 13 residues. Germline CDR1 reads DFQATT; CDR2 reads SNEGSKA (reference sequence).

This clonotype was recorded at least ten times. The V gene is TRBV4-1, the J gene TRBJ2-5; possibly TRBD1 or TRBD2 for D (5 bases each). Germline CDR1 MGHRA, CDR2 YSYEKL. The CDR3 runs 15 residues. Trimming shortened V by 0 bases and J by 3 bases, and 11 bases separated the two germline ends. CDR3 nucleotides: TGCGCCAGCAGCCAAGACTGGGGGTGGGAAGAGACCCAGTACTTC. As protein: CASSQDWGWEETQYF.

This clonotype was counted ten times or more. The gene calls are TRBV5-1 and TRBJ1-2, with 7 bases lining up with TRBD1. The CDR3 extends over 14 amino acids. V lost 0 bases, J lost 4 bases, and 3 bases stayed unmatched. Germline assignment: CDR1 SGHRS and CDR2 YFSETQ. The CDR3 sequence is CASSLGQGVYGYTF. For the CDR3, the DNA is TGCGCCAGCAGCTTGGGACAGGGCGTCTATGGCTACACCTTC.

This clonotype showed up many times. V is TRBV29-1 and J is TRBJ2-4; possibly TRBD2 for D (5 bases). V was trimmed by 7 bases and J by 0 bases, leaving 10 bases between them. Germline loops: CDR1 SQVTM, CDR2 ANQGSEA. This CDR3 has 13 amino acids. The CDR3 protein is CSAGSGAKNIQYF. CDR3 bases: TGCAGCGCTGGGAGCGGAGCCAAAAACATTCAGTACTTC.

The sample holds a few counts of this clonotype. The chain has TRBV3-1 and TRBJ1-5, with TRBD1 matching 8 bases. Trimming cost V 6 bases and J 5 bases; bases outside gene matches: 3. This CDR3 comprises 13 residues. The germline V gene has CDR1 LGHDT and CDR2 YNNKEL (reference sequence). CDR3 amino acids: CASSMDRDQPQHF. In DNA form, the CDR3 reads TGTGCCAGCAGTATGGACAGGGATCAGCCCCAGCATTTT.